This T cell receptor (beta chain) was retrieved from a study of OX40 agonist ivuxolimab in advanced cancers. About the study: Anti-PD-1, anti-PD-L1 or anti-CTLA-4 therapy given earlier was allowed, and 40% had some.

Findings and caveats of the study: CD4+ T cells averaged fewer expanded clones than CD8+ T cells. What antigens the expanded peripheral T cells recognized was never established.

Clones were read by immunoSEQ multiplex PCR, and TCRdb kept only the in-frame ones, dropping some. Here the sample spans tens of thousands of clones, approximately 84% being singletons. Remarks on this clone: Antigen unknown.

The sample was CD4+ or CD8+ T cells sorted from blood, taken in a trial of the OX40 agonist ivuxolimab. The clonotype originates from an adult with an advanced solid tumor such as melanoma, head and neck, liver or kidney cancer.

The CDR3 is CACKAGTGAYEQYF. CDR3 nucleotides: TGTGCCTGTAAGGCCGGGACAGGAGCCTACGAGCAGTACTTC. The chain uses TRBV30 and TRBJ2-7; 8 bases align to TRBD1. Trimming cost V 6 bases and J 2 bases; bases outside gene matches: 9. The CDR3 runs 14 residues. CDR1 and CDR2 (germline): GTSNPN, SVGIG (reference sequence).